The source of this T cell receptor (beta chain) is a study of blood T cells in healthy people across ages. General study findings and limits: TCR beta diversity per million T cells fell roughly linearly with age.

The donors, aged roughly 6 to 95, were healthy Caucasians from Russia. Around 10 milliliters of peripheral blood were drawn from each donor. With a J-beta primer mix and a sample-barcoded 5' primer, a second PCR ran 7 to 11 cycles. With 12 random nucleotides, a template-switch adaptor tagged each individual cDNA molecule. Each CDR3 protein gets one entry after TCRdb re-called the 5' RACE reads with MiXCR. The data show hundreds of thousands of distinct CDR3 sequences, 50% to 60% seen once. The CDR3 extends over 14 amino acids. Deletions cut 5 bases from V and 7 bases from J, with 15 bases between. The germline V gene encodes CDR1 KGHDR and CDR2 SFDVKD. About this clonotype: Its antigen is not known.

This TCR was recovered from a man aged 55 to 70 in good health. J is TRBJ2-3 and V is TRBV24-1; the D is unclear. Sequences were obtained from blood. The CDR3 reads CATSVPAPPYTQYF. The CDR3, as DNA: TGTGCCACCAGTGTCCCCGCCCCCCCGTATACGCAGTATTTT.